One sample yielded the 14 T cell receptor beta chains listed below, sequenced in a study of blood T cell repertoires in COVID-19. Clones were read by immunoSEQ multiplex PCR, and TCRdb kept only the in-frame ones, dropping some. The sample lists 50,000 to 55,000 clones; 82% were seen once. Sequencing was performed on peripheral blood. The receptor source for this set is an elderly man with COVID-19, enrolled during active disease.

The chain employs TRBV7-6 and TRBJ2-2; no definite D call. Trimming removed 5 bases from V and 0 bases from J, with 10 bases in between. CDR3 length equals 15 residues. Germline V gene sequence: CDR1 SGHVS, CDR2 FNYEAQ. The CDR3 DNA sequence: TGTGCCAGCAGCACCGGGTCTTCGAACACCGGGGAGCTGTTTTTT. Translation: CASSTGSSNTGELFF.

The chain couples TRBV7-2 to TRBJ2-1, with 7 nucleotides matching TRBD1. This CDR3 region has 17 residues. V lost 5 bases, J lost 0 bases, and 10 bases stayed unmatched. Germline V gene data show CDR1 as SGHTA and CDR2 as FQGNSA. DNA for the CDR3: TGTGCCAGCAGCGTCAGATTAGGGGGCGGCTCCTACAATGAGCAGTTCTTC. It is translated as CASSVRLGGGSYNEQFF. Together with reference TRBV7-2 and TRBJ2-1, the CDR3 gives the full variable domain: GAGVSQSPSNKVTEKGKDVELRCDPISGHTALYWYRQSLGQGLEFLIYFQGNSAPDKSGLPSDRFSAERTGGSVSTLTIQRTQQEDSAVYLCASSVRLGGGSYNEQFFGPGTRLTVL.

This clone was seen only once. This chain connects TRBV9 to TRBJ2-3; D unclear. Looked up from germline, CDR1 is SGDLS and CDR2 is YYNGEE. V was trimmed by 0 bases and J by 0 bases, leaving 8 bases between them. The CDR3 length is 15 residues. In nucleotides, the CDR3 is TGTGCCAGCAGCGTAGCTCTGAGTAGCACAGATACGCAGTATTTT. It codes for CASSVALSSTDTQYF. Using reference TRBV9 and TRBJ2-3 for the parts outside the CDR3, the full variable domain is DSGVTQTPKHLITATGQRVTLRCSPRSGDLSVYWYQQSLDQGLQFLIQYYNGEERAKGNILERFSAQQFPDLHSELNLSSLELGDSALYFCASSVALSSTDTQYFGPGTRLTVL.

V gene TRBV28 combines with J gene TRBJ1-5; D gene unclear. Germline V lookup: CDR1 MDHEN, CDR2 SYDVKM. The CDR3 totals 15 residues. V was shortened by 3 bases and J by 5 bases, with 14 bases between the two germline ends. In DNA form, the CDR3 reads TGTGCCAGCAGTTTCCGAGCCTGGGCAGATCAGCCCCAGCATTTT. Translating gives CASSFRAWADQPQHF.

The chain is built from TRBV4-1 and TRBJ1-4, with 8 bases aligning to TRBD1. Germline loops: CDR1 MGHRA, CDR2 YSYEKL. Trimming cost V 1 base and J 7 bases; bases outside gene matches: 5. CDR3 length: 15 residues. This chain's CDR3 is CASSQVGTGGEKLFF. CDR3 sequence (DNA): TGCGCCAGCAGCCAAGTAGGGACAGGCGGTGAAAAACTGTTTTTT.

This chain links TRBV13 with TRBJ1-2, with 11 nucleotides matching TRBD1. This CDR3 contains 17 residues. Per the germline V gene, CDR1 is PRHDT and CDR2 is FYEKMQ (reference sequence). Trimming removed 5 bases from V and 2 bases from J; junction bases left unmatched: 10. In DNA, the CDR3 is TGTGCCAGCAGCCCAGAAGGGGACAGGGGGTACAACTATGGCTACACCTTC. Residues: CASSPEGDRGYNYGYTF.

V is TRBV9 and J is TRBJ2-7; TRBD2 agrees at 8 bases. With 0 bases clipped from V and 6 bases from J, the junction kept 5 bases outside the gene matches. CDR3 size: 14 residues. Germline values: CDR1 SGDLS, CDR2 YYNGEE. CDR3 coding DNA: TGTGCCAGCAGCGTAGGACTAGCGAAAGGCGAGCAGTACTTC. It is translated as CASSVGLAKGEQYF.

V usage is TRBV6-5 and J usage is TRBJ1-6, with D possibly matching TRBD1 (6 bases). The V gene lost 3 bases and the J gene lost 14 bases, with 23 bases spanning the gap. This CDR3 is 16 amino acids long. Per the germline V gene, CDR1 is MNHEY and CDR2 is SVGAGI. The CDR3 region has the DNA TGTGCCAGCAGTTATGACGGGACACGCCAAGGGGGATCCCTCCACTTT. This sequence encodes CASSYDGTRQGGSLHF.

This clone was recorded a few times. CDR3 amino acids: CASSLLQGNEKLFF. The CDR3 coding sequence is TGCGCCAGCAGCTTACTACAGGGGAATGAAAAACTGTTTTTT. V and J are TRBV5-1 and TRBJ1-4, with 7 bases that match TRBD1. The CDR3 contains 14 residues. J lost 5 bases, V lost 2 bases, and 3 bases had no gene match. In germline, CDR1 is SGHRS, CDR2 YFSETQ.

This clone ranks as medium-sized. The gene calls are TRBV28 and TRBJ1-3; D uncertain. Germline V gene sequence: CDR1 MDHEN, CDR2 SYDVKM. This CDR3 spans 15 amino acids. Between the trimmed V and J ends, which lost 6 bases and 2 bases, there was a span of 14 bases. Here the CDR3 DNA reads TGTGCCAGCAGCCTCCCGCGGGAGGCTGGAAACACCATATATTTT. This codes for CASSLPREAGNTIYF.

V and J are TRBV20-1 and TRBJ2-1, with TRBD1 matching over 8 bases. This CDR3 is built from 15 residues. The trim removed 3 bases at V and 5 bases at J, leaving 9 bases unmatched. Germline V CDR1 and CDR2: DFQATT, SNEGSKA (reference sequence). DNA for the CDR3: TGCAGTGCTAGTCCGGCGGGACAGGTGAACAATGAGCAGTTCTTC. Translation: CSASPAGQVNNEQFF.

The chain combines TRBV7-8 with TRBJ2-1, with 8 nucleotides matching TRBD2. The V segment lost 5 bases and the J segment 5 bases; nucleotides outside the gene matches: 11. Germline CDR1 is SGHVS and CDR2 is FQNEAQ. CDR3 length: 16 amino acids. CDR3: CASSNRSGSKNNEQFF. In DNA form, the CDR3 reads TGTGCCAGCAGCAACCGCAGCGGGAGTAAGAACAATGAGCAGTTCTTC.

This clone was observed once. The chain has TRBV19 and TRBJ1-1; TRBD1 might be the D (5 bases). The CDR3 loop spans 14 amino acids. V lost 7 bases, J lost 6 bases, and 18 bases lay in between. CDR1 is LNHDA and CDR2 is SQIVND in the germline V gene (reference sequence). The CDR3: CASTKLQEPPEAFF. The CDR3 nucleotides are TGTGCCAGTACCAAACTACAGGAGCCCCCTGAAGCTTTCTTT.

V gene TRBV7-3 combines with J gene TRBJ2-7; 12 bases are shared with TRBD2. Germline lookup yields CDR1 SGHTA and CDR2 FQGTGA. This CDR3 has 15 residues. V gave up 5 bases and J gave up 3 bases; unmatched junction bases: 5. The CDR3 sequence is CASSPQGLAGYEQYF. CDR3 in DNA: TGTGCCAGCAGCCCACAGGGACTAGCGGGCTACGAGCAGTACTTC.